The rows below give T cell receptor beta chains drawn from one sample of a study of cytomegalovirus exposure and HLA in healthy donors. Generated by immunoSEQ multiplex PCR, the TCRdb table keeps only in-frame clones and is missing some. Among about 170,000 clones listed, around 74% were seen once. The sample consisted of PBMCs. Every receptor here comes from a female donor in good health and CMV-seronegative. The CDR3 runs from the conserved cysteine through the conserved F or W. Fields, in order: D gene, J gene, clone size, V gene, CDR3 DNA, CDR3 protein. D genes are given only for firm matches. Clone size, where shown, is once, few, many, or a class for clones that have expanded.

-,TRBJ2-7,-,TRBV30,TGTGCCTGGAGTACGGGGGTAACCTACGAGCAGTACTTC,CAWSTGVTYEQYF
TRBD2,TRBJ2-5,-,TRBV11-2,TGTGCCAGCAGCTTAGCGCGGGGGTCGCTGAGGGAGACCCAGTACTTC,CASSLARGSLRETQYF
TRBD2,TRBJ2-2,-,TRBV9,TGTGCCAGCAGCACCGGGTCGGGAGGGCCTAACACCGGGGAGCTGTTTTTT,CASSTGSGGPNTGELFF
TRBD2,TRBJ2-1,-,TRBV30,TGTGCCTGGAGTCCCAGCCTCCTAGCGGGAGGATTCAACAATGAGCAGTTCTTC,CAWSPSLLAGGFNNEQFF
-,TRBJ1-5,-,TRBV27,TGTGCCAGCAGTGCCCAACAGGATCAGCCCCAGCATTTT,CASSAQQDQPQHF
-,TRBJ2-2,once,TRBV2,TGTGCCAGCAGGCGGACAGCCGCGAACACCGGGGAGCTGTTTTTT,CASRRTAANTGELFF
-,TRBJ2-3,few,TRBV9,TGTGCCAGCAGCGTTTGGCGGTCTAGCACAGATACGCAGTATTTT,CASSVWRSSTDTQYF
-,TRBJ1-2,few,TRBV19,TGTGCCAGTAGCCCCAATGGAGGGGTGGGCGGCTACACCTTC,CASSPNGGVGGYTF
-,TRBJ2-1,-,TRBV2,TGTGCCAGCAGTCTATACAATGAGCAGTTCTTC,CASSLYNEQFF
TRBD2,TRBJ2-1,-,TRBV5-1,TGCGCCAGCAGCTTGTCCGAACTAGCGGGTGGAGGAGCCTACAATGAGCAGTTCTTC,CASSLSELAGGGAYNEQFF